This T cell receptor (beta chain) is from a study of T cells after yellow fever vaccination. Turning to the study itself: Memory subsets EM, EMRA, CM and Tscm were separated by sorting based on CD3, CD45RA, CCR7 and CD95.

Synthesis of TCR cDNA relied on 5'RACE template switching, which attached a universal primer site and UMIs. One entry per CDR3 protein results from TCRdb running MiXCR on the 5' RACE reads. The table lists about 31,000 distinct CDR3 sequences, over 9.5% of them singletons, with 9.5% to 15% in the top ten. This clonotype was observed many times. Broader study findings: Booster samples showed a return of most primary-vaccination clones (roughly 96% CD4, roughly 85% CD8). Repertoires obtained by FACS sorting could include abundant clonotypes that entered as contaminants from the bulk population.

The receptor was isolated from a man aged 18 to 35 who received the YFV17D yellow fever vaccine. The source material was PBMCs, either bulk or a sorted T-cell subset (CD4+, CD8+, memory, or dextramer-sorted; not recorded which), sampled more than 13 days after the first yellow fever vaccination.

The CDR3 spells CSARRGEHEKLFF. CDR3 sequence (DNA): TGCAGTGCCAGGCGGGGGGAACATGAAAAACTGTTTTTT. V gene TRBV20-1 combines with J gene TRBJ1-4; a weak D match, TRBD1 (5 bases). The CDR3 length is 13 residues. Per the germline V gene, CDR1 is DFQATT and CDR2 is SNEGSKA (reference sequence). Trimming removed 6 bases at V and 6 bases at J, with 14 bases between.